These T cell receptor beta chains were read from a single sample in a study of T cells after yellow fever vaccination. TCRdb used MiXCR to reprocess the 5' RACE reads, holding one entry per CDR3 protein. The table includes 65,000 to 70,000 distinct CDR3 sequences, 5.9% detected once. Sample: CD4+ T cells sorted from PBMCs, taken roughly 14 days after the first yellow fever vaccination. These TCRs come from a man younger than 35 who received the YFV17D yellow fever vaccine. Both conserved end residues are trimmed from each CDR3. Clone size appears in some rows only: once, few, many, or a class for an expanded clone.

>many|TRBJ1-2|TRBV4-3
ASSQARGEPNVYGYT
>many|TRBJ1-1|TRBV12-3/TRBV12-4
ASSLQLNTEAF
>few|TRBJ1-5|TRBV5-5
ASSPNRQIDQPQH
>many|TRBJ1-2|TRBV2
ASTLGAEANYGYT
>many|TRBJ2-3|TRBV19
ASSAIGTTRGTDTQY
>many|TRBJ2-2|TRBV7-3
ASSLGDRELF
>many|TRBJ2-1|TRBV12-3/TRBV12-4
ASSLGTPFPEQF
>many|TRBJ1-2|TRBV20-1
SATLETGDGYT
>many|TRBJ2-2|TRBV20-1
SARDSTSGGSGGELF
>NA|TRBJ2-1|TRBV5-1
ASKPSGTASYNEQF
>NA|TRBJ1-1|TRBV18
ASSPPSGLADQEAF
>many|TRBJ1-1|TRBV30
AWKQILAMNTEAF
>many|TRBJ2-6|TRBV24-1
ATSNRAGANVLT
>NA|TRBJ2-5|TRBV29-1
SVYQGETQY
>once|TRBJ2-5|TRBV5-1
ASSPRTGTETQY
>NA|TRBJ1-2|TRBV7-9
ASSPSGDYGYT
>many|TRBJ1-1|TRBV5-1
ASSLDVTGGPNTEAF
>many|TRBJ2-1|TRBV11-2
ASSFEQGSPF
>many|TRBJ2-3|TRBV6-4
ASSDSKGRTQY
>many|TRBJ1-4|TRBV15
ATSREAGLGEKLF
>many|TRBJ1-5|TRBV2
ASTGSISNQPQH
>many|TRBJ2-2|TRBV20-1
SAPVAGGGLYNTGELF
>many|TRBJ2-2|TRBV7-3
ASSLTGGLTGELF
>many|TRBJ2-1|TRBV14
ASSQRSKGGSSYNEQF
>many|TRBJ2-3|TRBV7-2
ASSLRTWGGSTDTQY
>many|TRBJ1-1|TRBV7-2
ASSLGPGGGTEAF